Below, 22 T cell receptor beta chains from the same sample are listed, as sequenced in a study of identical twins. TCRdb called the 5' RACE reads again in MiXCR, with one record for every CDR3 protein. The sample lists nearly 200,000 distinct CDR3 sequences, approximately 16% occurring once. The same sample was also studied in work on T cells expressing NK-cell markers.

Sequenced material: CD8+ T cells sorted from blood. The receptors originated from a young woman in good health.

A few counts support this clonotype. The chain is built from TRBV10-2 and TRBJ2-1, with D unclear. V lost 7 bases and J 9 bases, leaving 10 bases between the germline ends. CDR3 length: 11 amino acids. Germline V gene lookup returns CDR1 WSHSY and CDR2 SAAADI. The CDR3 nucleotides read TGCGCCAGCAAGGATGGGCTTGAGCAGTTCTTC. This sequence encodes CASKDGLEQFF.

This clonotype was counted only a few times. V usage is TRBV28 and J usage is TRBJ2-7; possibly TRBD1 for D (5 bases). With 4 bases removed from V and 5 bases from J, the gap between germline ends came to 9 bases. CDR1 and CDR2 (germline): MDHEN, SYDVKM. The CDR3 is made up of 12 amino acids. In DNA form, the CDR3 reads TGTGCCAGCAGTTCCCCAGGGAACGAGCAGTACTTC. Protein product: CASSSPGNEQYF.

The J gene is TRBJ2-7, the V gene TRBV7-9, with TRBD1 identical over 10 bases. CDR1 and CDR2 (germline): SEHNR, FQNEAQ (reference sequence). The CDR3 length is 14 residues. V trimming: 5 bases; J trimming: 3 bases; junction bases outside the gene matches: 4. The CDR3 bases are TGTGCCAGCAGCCACCGGGACAGGGGCTACGAGCAGTACTTC. Protein: CASSHRDRGYEQYF.

CDR3 DNA: TGTGCCAGCGGGGCAAGTCGAGAGCAGTACTTC. The encoded protein is CASGASREQYF. The V gene is TRBV6-2 or TRBV6-3, the J gene TRBJ2-7; D is possibly TRBD1 (5 bases). The germline CDR1 and CDR2 sequences are MNHEY and SVGEGT. The CDR3 contains 11 residues. The V end was cut by 8 bases, the J end by 7 bases, with 12 bases between.

V gene TRBV29-1 combines with J gene TRBJ2-5, with D possibly matching TRBD2 (6 bases). Germline V CDR1 and CDR2: SQVTM, ANQGSEA. The CDR3 length is 13 residues. The ends were cut back, 3 bases at V and 10 bases at J, with 18 bases in the middle. Here the CDR3 reads CSVDLESLGGQYF. The CDR3 DNA reads TGCAGCGTTGATTTAGAGAGCCTCGGGGGCCAGTACTTC.

This clonotype was seen a few times. The rearrangement joins TRBV29-1 to TRBJ1-1, with D hard to call. V gave up 4 bases and J gave up 2 bases, with 11 bases separating them. The CDR3 is 13 amino acids. Germline-derived CDR1 and CDR2 are SQVTM and ANQGSEA. The CDR3 sequence: CSVVNISNTEAFF. DNA for the CDR3: TGCAGCGTTGTGAACATCTCAAACACTGAAGCTTTCTTT.

This chain joins TRBV12-3 or TRBV12-4 and TRBJ2-3; the match to TRBD2 covers 9 bases. CDR3 length: 16 residues. The J segment lost 3 bases and the V segment lost 4 bases, leaving 8 bases of the junction unmatched. The CDR3: CASSSLAGGFTDTQYF. CDR3 in DNA: TGTGCCAGCAGTTCCCTTGCGGGGGGGTTTACAGATACGCAGTATTTT.

V is TRBV3-1 and J is TRBJ2-3, with a tentative D call TRBD2 (7 bases). Trimming cost V 0 bases and J 4 bases, with 14 bases left between them. Per germline, CDR1 LGHDT and CDR2 YNNKEL (reference sequence). The CDR3 loop spans 16 amino acids. CDR3 loop: CASSQDVGGLPDTQYF. The CDR3 DNA follows: TGTGCCAGCAGCCAAGATGTGGGGGGGCTACCAGATACGCAGTATTTT.

There are a few counts of this clonotype. The chain recombines TRBV27 with TRBJ2-1; 9 bases are shared with TRBD1. CDR3 size: 14 residues. After removal of 6 bases from V and 7 bases from J, the junction contained 7 bases not matched to a gene. Germline values: CDR1 MNHEY, CDR2 SMNVEV (reference sequence). CDR3 in amino acids: CASRSYGTGNEQFF. DNA of the CDR3: TGTGCCAGCAGGTCATACGGGACAGGGAATGAGCAGTTCTTC.

The chain recombines TRBV7-6 with TRBJ1-2; D is unresolved. Trimming took 5 bases from V and 11 from J, leaving 12 bases between them. Germline V gene lookup returns CDR1 SGHVS and CDR2 FNYEAQ. The CDR3 extends over 11 amino acids. The CDR3 here is CASSTGETYTF. The CDR3 DNA follows: TGTGCCAGCAGCACTGGGGAGACTTACACCTTC.

This clonotype has just a few counts. The J gene is TRBJ2-7, the V gene TRBV12-3 or TRBV12-4, with a weak D call TRBD1 (5 bases). V was clipped by 5 bases and J by 7 bases, with 18 bases between them. This CDR3 comprises 14 residues. The CDR3 region is CASSLLGLLGEQYF. The CDR3 DNA reads TGTGCCAGCAGTCTCCTGGGGCTCCTCGGGGAGCAGTACTTC.

This chain links TRBV5-5 with TRBJ1-1, with D perhaps TRBD1 (6 bases). In germline, CDR1 is SGHKS, CDR2 YYEKEE (reference sequence). This CDR3 region has 13 residues. Between the trimmed V and J ends, which lost 4 bases and 4 bases, there was a span of 11 bases. The chain's CDR3 is CASSGGQRTEAFF. CDR3 bases: TGTGCCAGCAGCGGGGGGCAACGCACTGAAGCTTTCTTT.

The chain is built from TRBV27 and TRBJ2-2; D gene ambiguous. Trimming pared 1 base from V and 4 bases from J, leaving 4 bases between. Germline V gives CDR1 MNHEY, CDR2 SMNVEV (reference sequence). The CDR3 is 13 amino acids. Here the CDR3 DNA reads TGTGCCAGCAGTTTATTCGGCACCGGGGAGCTGTTTTTT. Its protein product is CASSLFGTGELFF.

The chain employs TRBV7-9 and TRBJ2-7, with D possibly TRBD2 on 6 matching bases. CDR3 size: 15 residues. Trimming left V 5 bases short and J 5 bases short, with 19 bases between. CDR1 and CDR2 from the germline V gene are SEHNR and FQNEAQ (reference sequence). The CDR3, as DNA: TGTGCCAGCAGCGACTACGGGACTGGTAAAAACGAGCAGTACTTC. It is translated as CASSDYGTGKNEQYF.

The chain joins TRBV9 to TRBJ1-2; D unresolved. The CDR3 spans 10 residues. The germline CDR1 and CDR2 sequences are SGDLS and YYNGEE. V was shortened by 7 bases and J by 4 bases, with 5 bases between the two germline ends. CDR3 in DNA: TGTGCCAGCTGGTCCTATGGCTACACCTTC. It codes for CASWSYGYTF. Together with reference TRBV9 and TRBJ1-2, the CDR3 gives the full variable domain: DSGVTQTPKHLITATGQRVTLRCSPRSGDLSVYWYQQSLDQGLQFLIQYYNGEERAKGNILERFSAQQFPDLHSELNLSSLELGDSALYFCASWSYGYTFGSGTRLTVV.

This chain connects TRBV27 to TRBJ2-1; 7 nucleotides match TRBD1. This CDR3 is 18 amino acids long. CDR1 MNHEY and CDR2 SMNVEV come from the germline V gene (reference sequence). V dropped 7 bases and J dropped 6; count of bases not matched to a gene: 21. CDR3 sequence (DNA): TGTGCCAGCACCAGTGGGATCCGACAGGGCTTGTGGGGCAATGAGCAGTTCTTC. This gives the protein CASTSGIRQGLWGNEQFF.

This clonotype was counted only a few times. The rearrangement links TRBV4-3 to TRBJ1-5; unclear D gene. Trimming removed 0 bases at V and 2 bases at J, with 8 bases between. Germline values: CDR1 LGHNA, CDR2 YSLEER. CDR3 length equals 15 residues. CDR3 coding DNA: TGCGCCAGCAGCCAAGATGGTCAGGGCAATCAGCCCCAGCATTTT. Its protein product is CASSQDGQGNQPQHF.

V and J are TRBV20-1 and TRBJ2-5; D uncertain. The V and J ends lost 6 bases and 2 bases respectively, with 4 bases between them. Germline values: CDR1 DFQATT, CDR2 SNEGSKA (reference sequence). This CDR3 is built from 10 residues. The CDR3 region is CSAQQETQYF. The DNA for the CDR3 is TGCAGTGCGCAACAAGAGACCCAGTACTTC.

This clonotype was counted between two and nine times. The chain carries TRBV5-6 and TRBJ2-7; D is unclear. Germline V gives CDR1 SGHDT, CDR2 YYEEEE. There are 13 residues in the CDR3. V was pared by 1 base and J by 0 bases, with 5 bases between. The CDR3 sequence: CASSLQDSYEQYF. The DNA for the CDR3 is TGTGCCAGCAGCTTGCAGGACTCCTACGAGCAGTACTTC.

This clonotype was found a few times. The CDR3 sequence is CASTSGGIANTEAFF. As DNA, the CDR3 is TGTGCCAGCACCTCGGGAGGGATTGCGAACACTGAAGCTTTCTTT. V gene TRBV7-9 combines with J gene TRBJ1-1; D is unclear. The CDR3 contains 15 residues. V was trimmed by 7 bases and J by 1 base, leaving 16 bases between them. Germline CDR1 and CDR2: SEHNR and FQNEAQ (reference sequence).

The genes are TRBV20-1 and TRBJ2-7; D is tentatively TRBD1 or TRBD2 (5 bases each). Looked up from germline, CDR1 is DFQATT and CDR2 is SNEGSKA (reference sequence). CDR3 length: 13 residues. The V end lost 6 bases, the J end lost 2 bases, and 14 bases lay between the germline ends. CDR3 DNA sequence: TGCAGTGCCCCGGGGACCCTTCCCTACGAGCAGTACTTC. Translated: CSAPGTLPYEQYF.

This clonotype occurred a few times. The rearrangement joins TRBV3-1 to TRBJ2-7; D tentatively fits TRBD1 or TRBD2 (5 bases each). CDR3 size: 12 residues. The germline V gene has CDR1 LGHDT and CDR2 YNNKEL (reference sequence). V dropped 3 bases and J dropped 7 bases, with 10 bases sitting between them. CDR3 sequence reads: CASSQGPREQYF. The CDR3 region has the DNA TGTGCCAGCAGCCAGGGACCGAGGGAGCAGTACTTC.